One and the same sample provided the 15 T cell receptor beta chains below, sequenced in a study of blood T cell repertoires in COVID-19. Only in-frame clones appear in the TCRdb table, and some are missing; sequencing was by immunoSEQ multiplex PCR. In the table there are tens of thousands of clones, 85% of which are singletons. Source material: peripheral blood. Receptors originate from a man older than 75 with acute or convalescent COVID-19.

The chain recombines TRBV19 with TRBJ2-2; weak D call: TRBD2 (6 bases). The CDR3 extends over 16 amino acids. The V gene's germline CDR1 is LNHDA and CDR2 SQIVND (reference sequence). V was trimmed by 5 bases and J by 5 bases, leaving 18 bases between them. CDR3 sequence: CASSPRGSWWTGELFF. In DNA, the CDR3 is TGTGCCAGTAGTCCTCGGGGGAGTTGGTGGACCGGGGAGCTGTTTTTT.

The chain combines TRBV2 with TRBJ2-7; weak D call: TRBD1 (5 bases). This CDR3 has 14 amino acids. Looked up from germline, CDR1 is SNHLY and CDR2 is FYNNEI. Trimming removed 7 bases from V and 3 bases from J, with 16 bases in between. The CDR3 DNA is TGTGCCAGCATAAGGGGCCTCTCCCTCTACGAGCAGTACTTC. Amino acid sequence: CASIRGLSLYEQYF.

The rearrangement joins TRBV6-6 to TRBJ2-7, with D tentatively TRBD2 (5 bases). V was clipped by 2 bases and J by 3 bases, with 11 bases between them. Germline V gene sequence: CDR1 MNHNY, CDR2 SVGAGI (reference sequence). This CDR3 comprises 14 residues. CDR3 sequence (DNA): TGTGCCAGCAGTTACCCAACCGAGGGCTACGAGCAGTACTTC. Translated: CASSYPTEGYEQYF.

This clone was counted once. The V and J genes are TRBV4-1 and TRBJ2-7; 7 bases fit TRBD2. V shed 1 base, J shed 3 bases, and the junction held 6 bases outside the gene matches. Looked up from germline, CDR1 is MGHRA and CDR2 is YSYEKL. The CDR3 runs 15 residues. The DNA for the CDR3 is TGCGCCAGCAGCCAAGTCGAGACTAGCTTCTACGAGCAGTACTTC. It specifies CASSQVETSFYEQYF.

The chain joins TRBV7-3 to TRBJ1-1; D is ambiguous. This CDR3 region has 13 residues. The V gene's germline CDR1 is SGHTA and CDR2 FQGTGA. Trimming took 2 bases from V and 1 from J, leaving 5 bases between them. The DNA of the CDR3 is TGTGCCAGCAGCTTACCGGGGAACACTGAAGCTTTCTTT. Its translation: CASSLPGNTEAFF.

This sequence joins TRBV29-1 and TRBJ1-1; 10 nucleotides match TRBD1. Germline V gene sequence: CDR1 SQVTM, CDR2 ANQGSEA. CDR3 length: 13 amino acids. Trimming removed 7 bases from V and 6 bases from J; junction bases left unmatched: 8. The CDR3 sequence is CSAETGGLSEAFF. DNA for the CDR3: TGCAGCGCTGAGACAGGGGGCCTCTCTGAAGCTTTCTTT.

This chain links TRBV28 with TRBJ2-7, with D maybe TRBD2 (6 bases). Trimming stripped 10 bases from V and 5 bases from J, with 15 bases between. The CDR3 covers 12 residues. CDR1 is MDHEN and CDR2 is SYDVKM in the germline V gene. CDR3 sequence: CATTSGVHEQYF. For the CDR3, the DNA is TGTGCCACCACATCGGGAGTCCACGAGCAGTACTTC.

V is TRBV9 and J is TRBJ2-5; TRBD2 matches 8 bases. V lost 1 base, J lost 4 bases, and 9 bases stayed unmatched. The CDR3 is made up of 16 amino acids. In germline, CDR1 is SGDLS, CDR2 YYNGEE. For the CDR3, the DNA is TGTGCCAGCAGCGTATCAACTAGCGGTATAATAGAGACCCAGTACTTC. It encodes CASSVSTSGIIETQYF. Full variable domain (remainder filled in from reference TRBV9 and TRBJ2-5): DSGVTQTPKHLITATGQRVTLRCSPRSGDLSVYWYQQSLDQGLQFLIQYYNGEERAKGNILERFSAQQFPDLHSELNLSSLELGDSALYFCASSVSTSGIIETQYFGPGTRLLVL.

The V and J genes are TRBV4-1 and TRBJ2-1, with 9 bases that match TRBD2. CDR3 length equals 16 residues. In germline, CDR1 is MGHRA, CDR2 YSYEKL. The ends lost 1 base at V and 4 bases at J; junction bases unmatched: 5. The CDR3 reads CASSQAGTSQYNEQFF. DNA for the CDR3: TGCGCCAGCAGCCAAGCCGGGACTAGCCAGTACAATGAGCAGTTCTTC.

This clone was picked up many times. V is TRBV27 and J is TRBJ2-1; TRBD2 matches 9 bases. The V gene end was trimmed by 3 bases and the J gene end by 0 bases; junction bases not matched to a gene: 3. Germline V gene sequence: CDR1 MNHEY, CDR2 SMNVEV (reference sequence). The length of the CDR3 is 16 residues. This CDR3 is CASSFSGSGSYNEQFF. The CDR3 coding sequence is TGTGCCAGCAGTTTTAGCGGGAGTGGCTCCTACAATGAGCAGTTCTTC.

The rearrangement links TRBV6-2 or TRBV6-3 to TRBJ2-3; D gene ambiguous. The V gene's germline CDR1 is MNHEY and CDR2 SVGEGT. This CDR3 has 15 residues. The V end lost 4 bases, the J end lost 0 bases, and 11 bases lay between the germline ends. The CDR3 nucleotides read TGTGCCAGCAGTTGGTCTGGGCCGAGCACAGATACGCAGTATTTT. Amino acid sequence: CASSWSGPSTDTQYF.

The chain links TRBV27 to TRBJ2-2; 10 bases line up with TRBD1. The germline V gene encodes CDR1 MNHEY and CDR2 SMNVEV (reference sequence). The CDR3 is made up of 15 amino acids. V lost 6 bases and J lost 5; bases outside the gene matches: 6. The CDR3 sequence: CASRTGTGVTGELFF. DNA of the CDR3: TGTGCCAGCAGGACCGGGACAGGGGTAACCGGGGAGCTGTTTTTT.

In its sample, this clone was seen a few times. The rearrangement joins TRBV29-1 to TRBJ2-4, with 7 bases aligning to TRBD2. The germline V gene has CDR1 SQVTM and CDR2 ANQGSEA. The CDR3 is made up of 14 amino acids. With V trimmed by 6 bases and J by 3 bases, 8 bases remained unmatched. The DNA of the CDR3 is TGCAGCGTACTCGCGGGGGTGGGCAAAAACATTCAGTACTTC. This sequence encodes CSVLAGVGKNIQYF.

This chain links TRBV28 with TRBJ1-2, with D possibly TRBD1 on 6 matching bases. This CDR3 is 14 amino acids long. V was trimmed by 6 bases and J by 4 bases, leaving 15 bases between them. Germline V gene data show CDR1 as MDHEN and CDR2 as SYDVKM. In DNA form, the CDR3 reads TGTGCCAGCAGGTCAGCGGACAGAATCTATGGCTACACCTTC. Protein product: CASRSADRIYGYTF.

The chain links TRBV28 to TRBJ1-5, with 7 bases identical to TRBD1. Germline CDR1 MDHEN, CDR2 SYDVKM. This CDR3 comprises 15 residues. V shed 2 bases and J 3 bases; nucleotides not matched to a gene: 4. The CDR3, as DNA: TGTGCCAGCAGTTTACGGGACAGATACAATCAGCCCCAGCATTTT. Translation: CASSLRDRYNQPQHF. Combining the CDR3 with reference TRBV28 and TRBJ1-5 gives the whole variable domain DVKVTQSSRYLVKRTGEKVFLECVQDMDHENMFWYRQDPGLGLRLIYFSYDVKMKEKGDIPEGYSVSREKKERFSLILESASTNQTSMYLCASSLRDRYNQPQHFGDGTRLSIL.